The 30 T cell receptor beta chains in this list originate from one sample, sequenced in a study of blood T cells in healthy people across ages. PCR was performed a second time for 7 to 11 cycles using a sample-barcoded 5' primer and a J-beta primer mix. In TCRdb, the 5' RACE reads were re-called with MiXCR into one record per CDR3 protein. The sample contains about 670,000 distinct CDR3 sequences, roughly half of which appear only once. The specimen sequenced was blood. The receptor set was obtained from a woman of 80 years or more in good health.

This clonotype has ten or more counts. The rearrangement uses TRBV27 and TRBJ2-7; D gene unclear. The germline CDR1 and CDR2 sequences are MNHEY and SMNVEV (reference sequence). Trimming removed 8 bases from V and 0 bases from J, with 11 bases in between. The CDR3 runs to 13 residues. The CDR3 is CASGPLSSYEQYF. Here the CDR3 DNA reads TGTGCCAGCGGCCCCCTGAGCTCCTACGAGCAGTACTTC.

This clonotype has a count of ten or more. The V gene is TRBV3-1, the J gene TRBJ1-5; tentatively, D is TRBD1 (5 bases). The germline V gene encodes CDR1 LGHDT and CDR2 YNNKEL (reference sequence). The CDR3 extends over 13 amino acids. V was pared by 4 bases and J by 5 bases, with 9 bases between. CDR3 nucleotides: TGTGCCAGCAGCCCAGGGCCTCATCAGCCCCAGCATTTT. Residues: CASSPGPHQPQHF.

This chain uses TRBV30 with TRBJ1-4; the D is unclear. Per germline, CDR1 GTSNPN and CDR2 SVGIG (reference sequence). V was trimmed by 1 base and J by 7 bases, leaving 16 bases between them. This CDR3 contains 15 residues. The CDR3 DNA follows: TGTGCCTGGAGTGATGACTGGGCCCTGAGTGAAAAACTGTTTTTT. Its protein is CAWSDDWALSEKLFF.

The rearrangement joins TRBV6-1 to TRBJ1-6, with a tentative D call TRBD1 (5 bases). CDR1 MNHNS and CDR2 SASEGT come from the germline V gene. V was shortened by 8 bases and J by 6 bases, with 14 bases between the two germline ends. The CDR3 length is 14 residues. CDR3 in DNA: TGTGCCAGCCAACGGGGCAGTCTTAATTCACCCCTCCACTTT. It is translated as CASQRGSLNSPLHF.

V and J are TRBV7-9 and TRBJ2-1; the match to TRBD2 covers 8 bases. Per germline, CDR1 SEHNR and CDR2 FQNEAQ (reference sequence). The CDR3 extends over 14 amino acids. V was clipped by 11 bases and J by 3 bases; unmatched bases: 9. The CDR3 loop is CAGYSGTNYNEQFF. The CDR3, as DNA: TGTGCCGGATATAGCGGGACCAACTACAATGAGCAGTTCTTC.

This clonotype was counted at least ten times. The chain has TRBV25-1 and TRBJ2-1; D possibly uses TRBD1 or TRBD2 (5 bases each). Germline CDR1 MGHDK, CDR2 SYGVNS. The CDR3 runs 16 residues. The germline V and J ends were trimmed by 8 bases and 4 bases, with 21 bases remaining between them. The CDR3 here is CASQGAAARRYNEQFF. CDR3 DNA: TGTGCCAGCCAAGGGGCGGCGGCGCGGAGGTACAATGAGCAGTTCTTC.

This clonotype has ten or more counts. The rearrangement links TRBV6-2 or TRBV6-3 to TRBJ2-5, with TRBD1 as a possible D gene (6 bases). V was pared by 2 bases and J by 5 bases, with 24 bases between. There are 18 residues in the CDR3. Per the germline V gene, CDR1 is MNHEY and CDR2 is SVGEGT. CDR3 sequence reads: CASSYTTGATPLRETQYF. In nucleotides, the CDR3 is TGTGCCAGCAGTTACACGACAGGCGCTACACCTCTTCGGGAGACCCAGTACTTC.

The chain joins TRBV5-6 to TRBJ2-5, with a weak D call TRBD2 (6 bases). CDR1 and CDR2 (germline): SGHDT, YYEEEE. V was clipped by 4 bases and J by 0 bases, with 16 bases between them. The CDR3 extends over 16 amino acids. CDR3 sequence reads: CASSTGRQPHQETQYF. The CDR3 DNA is TGTGCCAGCAGCACCGGGAGACAGCCCCACCAAGAGACCCAGTACTTC. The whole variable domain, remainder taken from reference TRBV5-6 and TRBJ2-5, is DAGVTQSPTHLIKTRGQQVTLRCSPKSGHDTVSWYQQALGQGPQFIFQYYEEEERQRGNFPDRFSGHQFPNYSSELNVNALLLGDSALYLCASSTGRQPHQETQYFGPGTRLLVL.

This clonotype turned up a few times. The CDR3 reads CASSLDRNSYNSPLHF. The CDR3 region has the DNA TGTGCCAGCAGCCTGGACAGAAACTCCTATAATTCACCCCTCCACTTT. The chain uses TRBV6-5 and TRBJ1-6, with a weak D call TRBD1 (6 bases). The CDR3 extends over 16 amino acids. Trimming removed 6 bases at V and 0 bases at J, with 12 bases between. The germline V gene has CDR1 MNHEY and CDR2 SVGAGI.

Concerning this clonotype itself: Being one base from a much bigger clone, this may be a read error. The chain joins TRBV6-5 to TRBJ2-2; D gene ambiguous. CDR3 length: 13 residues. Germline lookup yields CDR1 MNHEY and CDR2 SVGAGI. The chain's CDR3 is CANSYQSPGELFF. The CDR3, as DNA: TGTGCCAACAGTTACCAGTCACCCGGGGAGCTGTTTTTT.

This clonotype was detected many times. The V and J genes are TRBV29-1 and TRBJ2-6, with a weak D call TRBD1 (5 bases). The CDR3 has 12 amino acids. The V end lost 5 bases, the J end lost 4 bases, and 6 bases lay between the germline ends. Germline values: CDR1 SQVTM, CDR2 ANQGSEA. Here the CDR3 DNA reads TGCAGCGTTTGGACAGGGGCCAACGTCCTGACTTTC. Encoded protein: CSVWTGANVLTF.

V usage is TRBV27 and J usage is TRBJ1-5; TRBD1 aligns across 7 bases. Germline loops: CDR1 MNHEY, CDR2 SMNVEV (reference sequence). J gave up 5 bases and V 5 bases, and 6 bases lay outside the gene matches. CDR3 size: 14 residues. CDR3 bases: TGTGCCAGCAGTCTCGACAGGGACTATCAGCCCCAGCATTTT. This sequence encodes CASSLDRDYQPQHF.

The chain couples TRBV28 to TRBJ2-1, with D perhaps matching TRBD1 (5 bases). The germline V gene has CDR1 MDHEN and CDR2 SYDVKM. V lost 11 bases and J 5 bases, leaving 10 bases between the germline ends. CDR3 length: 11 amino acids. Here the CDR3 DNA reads TGTGCCCAGGGTCCCCACAATGAGCAGTTCTTC. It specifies CAQGPHNEQFF.

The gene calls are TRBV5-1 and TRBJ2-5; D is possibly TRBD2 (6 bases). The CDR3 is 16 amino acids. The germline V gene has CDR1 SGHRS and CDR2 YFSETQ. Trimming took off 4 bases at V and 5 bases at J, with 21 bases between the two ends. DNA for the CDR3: TGCGCCAGCAGCGTGGCGTCTAGCGTGGGTCGGGAGACCCAGTACTTC. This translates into CASSVASSVGRETQYF.

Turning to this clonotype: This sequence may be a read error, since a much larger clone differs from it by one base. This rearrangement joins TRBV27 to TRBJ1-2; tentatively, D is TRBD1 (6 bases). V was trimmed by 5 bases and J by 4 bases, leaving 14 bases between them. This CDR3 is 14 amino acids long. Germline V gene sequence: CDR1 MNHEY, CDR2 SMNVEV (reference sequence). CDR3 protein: CASSRGGGAYGYTF. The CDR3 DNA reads TGTGCCAGCAGTAGGGGGGGAGGGGCCTATGGCTACACCTTC.

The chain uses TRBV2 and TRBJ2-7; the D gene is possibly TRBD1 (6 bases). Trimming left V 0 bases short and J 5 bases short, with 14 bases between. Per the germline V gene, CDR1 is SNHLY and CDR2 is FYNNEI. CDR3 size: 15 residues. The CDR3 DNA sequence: TGTGCCAGCAGTGAAGCGGGGGCGTTCAGCCACGAGCAGTACTTC. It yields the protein CASSEAGAFSHEQYF.

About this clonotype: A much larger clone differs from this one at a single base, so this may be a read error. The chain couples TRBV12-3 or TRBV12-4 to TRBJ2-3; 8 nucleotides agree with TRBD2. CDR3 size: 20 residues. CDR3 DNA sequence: TGTGCCAGCAGCAACCGATTCCGGGGGGGCCTAGATAGAAGCACAGATGCGCAGTATTTT. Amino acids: CASSNRFRGGLDRSTDAQYF.

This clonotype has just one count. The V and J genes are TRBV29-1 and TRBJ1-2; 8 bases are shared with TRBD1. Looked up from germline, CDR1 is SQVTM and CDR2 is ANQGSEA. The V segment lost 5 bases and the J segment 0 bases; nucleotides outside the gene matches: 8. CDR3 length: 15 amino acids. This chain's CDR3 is CSVHQGGQANYGYTF. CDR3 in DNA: TGCAGCGTTCATCAAGGGGGACAGGCTAACTATGGCTACACCTTC.

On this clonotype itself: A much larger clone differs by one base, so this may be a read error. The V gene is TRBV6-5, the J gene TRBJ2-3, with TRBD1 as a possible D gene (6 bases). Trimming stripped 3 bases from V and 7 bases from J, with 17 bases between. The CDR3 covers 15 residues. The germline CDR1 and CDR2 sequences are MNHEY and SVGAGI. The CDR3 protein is CASSYRDPRGHTQYF. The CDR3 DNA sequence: TGTGCCAGCAGTTATCGGGACCCCAGGGGACATACGCAGTATTTT.

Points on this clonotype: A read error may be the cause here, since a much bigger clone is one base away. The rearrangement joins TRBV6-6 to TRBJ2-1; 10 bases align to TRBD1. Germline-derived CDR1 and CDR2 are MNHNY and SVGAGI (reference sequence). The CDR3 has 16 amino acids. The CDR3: CASSGTGTGDYNKQFF. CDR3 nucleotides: TGTGCCAGCAGCGGAACCGGGACAGGGGACTACAATAAGCAGTTCTTC.

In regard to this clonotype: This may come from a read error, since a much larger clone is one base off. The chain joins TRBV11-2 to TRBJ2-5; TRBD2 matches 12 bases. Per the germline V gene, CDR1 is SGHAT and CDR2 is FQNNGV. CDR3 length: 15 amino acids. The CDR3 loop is CACSSLAGGWETQYF. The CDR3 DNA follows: TGTGCCTGCAGCTCTCTAGCGGGAGGGTGGGAGACCCAGTACTTC.

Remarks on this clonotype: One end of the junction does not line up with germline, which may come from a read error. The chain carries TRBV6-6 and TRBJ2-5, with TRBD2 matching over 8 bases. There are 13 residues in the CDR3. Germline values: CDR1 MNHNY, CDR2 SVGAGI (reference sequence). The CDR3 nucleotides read TGTGCCGGCAGTTACCAGCGGGAGAGGGCCCAGTACTTC. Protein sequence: CAGSYQRERAQYF.

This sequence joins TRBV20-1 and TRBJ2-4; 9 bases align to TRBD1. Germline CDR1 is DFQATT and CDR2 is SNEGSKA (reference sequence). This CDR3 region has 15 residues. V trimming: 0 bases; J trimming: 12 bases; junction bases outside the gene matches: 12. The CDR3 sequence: CSARELQGAGETQYF. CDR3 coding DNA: TGCAGTGCTAGAGAATTACAGGGGGCCGGGGAGACTCAGTACTTC.

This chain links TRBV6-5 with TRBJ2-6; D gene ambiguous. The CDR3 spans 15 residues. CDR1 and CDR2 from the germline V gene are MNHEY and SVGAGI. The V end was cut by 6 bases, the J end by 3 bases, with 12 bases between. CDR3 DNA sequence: TGTGCCAGCAGGTCCGGGTCGGATGGGGCCAACGTCCTGACTTTC. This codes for CASRSGSDGANVLTF.

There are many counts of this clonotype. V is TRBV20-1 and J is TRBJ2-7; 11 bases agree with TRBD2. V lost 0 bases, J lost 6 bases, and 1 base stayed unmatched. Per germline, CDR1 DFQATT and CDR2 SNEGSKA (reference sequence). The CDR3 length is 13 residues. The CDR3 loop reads CSARDGTSGEQYF. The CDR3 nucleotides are TGCAGTGCTAGAGATGGGACTAGCGGCGAGCAGTACTTC.

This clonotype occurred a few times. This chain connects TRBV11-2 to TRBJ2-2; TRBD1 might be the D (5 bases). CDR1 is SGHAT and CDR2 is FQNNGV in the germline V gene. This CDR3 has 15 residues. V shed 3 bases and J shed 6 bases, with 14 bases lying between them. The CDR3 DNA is TGTGCCAGCAGCTTCCGTGGTAGGGGTTCCGGGGAGCTGTTTTTT. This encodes CASSFRGRGSGELFF.

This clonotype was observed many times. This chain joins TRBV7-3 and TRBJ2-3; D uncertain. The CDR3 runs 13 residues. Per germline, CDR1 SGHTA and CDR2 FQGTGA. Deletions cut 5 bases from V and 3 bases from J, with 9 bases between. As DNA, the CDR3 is TGTGCCAGCAGCCCCACTAATACAGATACGCAGTATTTT. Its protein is CASSPTNTDTQYF.

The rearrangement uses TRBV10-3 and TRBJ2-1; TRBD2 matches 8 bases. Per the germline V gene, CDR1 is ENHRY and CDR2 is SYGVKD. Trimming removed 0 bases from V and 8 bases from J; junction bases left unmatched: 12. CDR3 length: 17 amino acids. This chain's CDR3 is CAISESGGEFYEDEQFF. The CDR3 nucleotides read TGTGCCATCAGTGAGTCCGGGGGGGAGTTTTATGAGGATGAGCAGTTCTTC.

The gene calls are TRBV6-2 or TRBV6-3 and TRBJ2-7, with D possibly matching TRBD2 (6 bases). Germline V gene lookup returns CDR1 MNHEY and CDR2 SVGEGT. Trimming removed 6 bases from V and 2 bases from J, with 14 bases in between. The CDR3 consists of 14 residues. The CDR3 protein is CASSAGLRAYEQYF. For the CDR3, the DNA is TGTGCCAGCAGCGCGGGACTCCGTGCCTACGAGCAGTACTTC.

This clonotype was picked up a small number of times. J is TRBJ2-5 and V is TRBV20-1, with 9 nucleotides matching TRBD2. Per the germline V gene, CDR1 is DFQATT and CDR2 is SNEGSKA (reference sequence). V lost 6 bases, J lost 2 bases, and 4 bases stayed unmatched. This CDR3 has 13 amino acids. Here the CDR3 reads CSAPSGGQETQYF. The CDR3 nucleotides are TGCAGTGCCCCGAGCGGGGGGCAAGAGACCCAGTACTTC.